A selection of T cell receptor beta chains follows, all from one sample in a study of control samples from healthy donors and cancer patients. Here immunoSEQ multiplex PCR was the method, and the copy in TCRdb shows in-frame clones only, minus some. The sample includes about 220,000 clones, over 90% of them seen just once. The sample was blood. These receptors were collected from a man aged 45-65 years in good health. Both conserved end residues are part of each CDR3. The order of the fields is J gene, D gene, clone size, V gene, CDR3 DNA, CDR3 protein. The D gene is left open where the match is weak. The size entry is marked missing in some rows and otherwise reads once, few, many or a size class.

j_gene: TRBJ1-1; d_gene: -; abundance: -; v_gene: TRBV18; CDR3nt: TGTGCCAGCTCACCACCGTCGGCGGGGAAGAGTACTGAAGCTTTCTTT; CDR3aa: CASSPPSAGKSTEAFF
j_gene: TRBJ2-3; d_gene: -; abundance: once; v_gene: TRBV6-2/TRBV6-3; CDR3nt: TGTGCCAGCAGCCGCCCCGTGGAAGATACGCAGTATTTT; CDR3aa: CASSRPVEDTQYF
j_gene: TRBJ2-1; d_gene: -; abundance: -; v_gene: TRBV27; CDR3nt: TGTGCCAGCAGTTTTTGGCAGAGCTCCTACAATGAGCAGTTCTTC; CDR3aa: CASSFWQSSYNEQFF
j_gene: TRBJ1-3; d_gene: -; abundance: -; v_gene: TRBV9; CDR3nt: TGTGCCAGCAGCGGCACAGTAGGCGGAAACACCATATATTTT; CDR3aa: CASSGTVGGNTIYF
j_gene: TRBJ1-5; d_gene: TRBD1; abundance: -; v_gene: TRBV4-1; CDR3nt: TGCGCCAGCAGCTACTTCCAGACAGGGGTAAGTCAGCCCCAGCATTTT; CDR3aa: CASSYFQTGVSQPQHF
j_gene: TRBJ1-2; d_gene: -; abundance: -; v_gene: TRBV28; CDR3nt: TGTGCCAGCAACCTTCGACAGGTATCGTCGGGCTACACCTTC; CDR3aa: CASNLRQVSSGYTF
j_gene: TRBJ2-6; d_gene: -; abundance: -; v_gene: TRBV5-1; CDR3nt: TGCGCCAGCAGCTTGGATGTGGGGCGGATTCCCAGCTCTGGGGCCAACGTCCTGACTTTC; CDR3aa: CASSLDVGRIPSSGANVLTF
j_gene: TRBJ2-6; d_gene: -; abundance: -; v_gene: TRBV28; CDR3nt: TGTGCCAGCAGTTTAAAGGGTAGGGGGGCCAACGTCCTGACTTTC; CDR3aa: CASSLKGRGANVLTF
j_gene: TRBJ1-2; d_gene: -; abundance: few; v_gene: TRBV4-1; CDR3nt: TGCGCCAGCAGCCGAGGGGGACGGCACTATGGCTACACCTTC; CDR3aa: CASSRGGRHYGYTF
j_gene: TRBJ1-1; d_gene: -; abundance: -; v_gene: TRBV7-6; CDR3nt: TGTGCCAGCAGCTTATGGGAACTCACCCCGAACACTGAAGCTTTCTTT; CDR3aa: CASSLWELTPNTEAFF
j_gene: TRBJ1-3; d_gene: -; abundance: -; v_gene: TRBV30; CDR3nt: TGTGCCTGGAGCAGCTCTGGAAACACCATATATTTT; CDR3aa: CAWSSSGNTIYF
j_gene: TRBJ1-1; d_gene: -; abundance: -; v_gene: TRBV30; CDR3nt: TGTGCCTGGAGTAGGCGCGGGGCCCTTACTGAAGCTTTCTTT; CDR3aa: CAWSRRGALTEAFF
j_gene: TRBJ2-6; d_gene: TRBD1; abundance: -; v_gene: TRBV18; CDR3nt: TGTGCCAGCTCACCTGTGGGACAGGGCCTGAGGGGGGCCAACGTCCTGACTTTC; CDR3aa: CASSPVGQGLRGANVLTF
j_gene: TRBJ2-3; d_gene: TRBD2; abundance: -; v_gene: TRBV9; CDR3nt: TGTGCCAGCACCGGAGAGCGGGGGGGAAGCACAGATACGCAGTATTTT; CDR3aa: CASTGERGGSTDTQYF
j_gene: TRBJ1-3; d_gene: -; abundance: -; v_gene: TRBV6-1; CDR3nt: TGTGCCAGCAGTGTGGCCAGGTTGAGCTCTGGAAACACCATATATTTT; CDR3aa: CASSVARLSSGNTIYF
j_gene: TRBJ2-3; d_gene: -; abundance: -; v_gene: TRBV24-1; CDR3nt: TGTGCCACCAGTTTGGTCGGGGAAGGGGGCACAGATACGCAGTATTTT; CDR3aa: CATSLVGEGGTDTQYF
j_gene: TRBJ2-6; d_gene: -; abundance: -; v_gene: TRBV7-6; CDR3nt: TGTGCCAGCAGCTTATGGGAGGTAGGGGGCGGCTCTGGGGCCAACGTCCTGACTTTC; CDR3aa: CASSLWEVGGGSGANVLTF
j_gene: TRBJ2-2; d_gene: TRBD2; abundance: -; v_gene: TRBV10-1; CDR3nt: TGCGCCAGCAGCCCAGCGGGGGGACCGAACACCGGGGAGCTGTTTTTT; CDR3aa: CASSPAGGPNTGELFF
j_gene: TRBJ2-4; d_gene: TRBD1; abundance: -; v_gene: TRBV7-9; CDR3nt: TGTGCCAGCAGCCTCCTAGTAACAGGGGCGGGAAACATTCAGTACTTC; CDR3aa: CASSLLVTGAGNIQYF
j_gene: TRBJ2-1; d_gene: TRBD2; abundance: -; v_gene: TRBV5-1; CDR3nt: TGCGCCAGCAGCGCCGGGACTAGCGGGGGTTCCGCTGAGGAGCAGTTCTTC; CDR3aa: CASSAGTSGGSAEEQFF
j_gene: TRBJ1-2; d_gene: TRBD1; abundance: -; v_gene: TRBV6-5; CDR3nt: TGTGCCAGCAGGGGGACAGGGGGCGCGTACGACTACACCTTC; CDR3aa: CASRGTGGAYDYTF
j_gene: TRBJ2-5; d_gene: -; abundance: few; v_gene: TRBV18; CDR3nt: TGTGCCAGCTCAGAGTTCGGGGAGACCCAGTACTTC; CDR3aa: CASSEFGETQYF
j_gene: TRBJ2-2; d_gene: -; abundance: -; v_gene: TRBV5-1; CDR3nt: TGCGCCAGCAGCTTGTCTCCCACCGGGGAGCTGTTTTTT; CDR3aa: CASSLSPTGELFF
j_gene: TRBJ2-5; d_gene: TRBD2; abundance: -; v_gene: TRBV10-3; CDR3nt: TGTGCCATCAGTGACGGCGGGGGGAAAGAAGAGACCCAGTACTTC; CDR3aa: CAISDGGGKEETQYF
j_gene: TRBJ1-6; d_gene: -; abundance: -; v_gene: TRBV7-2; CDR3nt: TGTGCCAGCAGCTTAGGCGCGGGGAGACCCTCACCCCTCCACTTT; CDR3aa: CASSLGAGRPSPLHF
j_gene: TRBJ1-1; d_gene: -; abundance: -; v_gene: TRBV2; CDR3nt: TGTGCCAGCAGTGGAAGGGTGTGGACTGAAGCTTTCTTT; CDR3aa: CASSGRVWTEAFF
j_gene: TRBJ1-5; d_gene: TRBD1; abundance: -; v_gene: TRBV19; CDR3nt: TGTGCCAGTTTCAAATCACAGGGGTCTTATAGCAATCAGCCCCAGCATTTT; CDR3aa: CASFKSQGSYSNQPQHF
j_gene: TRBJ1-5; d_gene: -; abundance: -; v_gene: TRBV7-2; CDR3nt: TGTGCCAGCAGCTTAGACGGCACCTATCAGCCCCAGCATTTT; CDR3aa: CASSLDGTYQPQHF
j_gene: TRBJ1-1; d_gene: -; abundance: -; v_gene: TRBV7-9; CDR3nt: TGTGCCAGCAGCCTCTCAGGAGGAGGGCGGGAAGCTTTCTTT; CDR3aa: CASSLSGGGREAFF
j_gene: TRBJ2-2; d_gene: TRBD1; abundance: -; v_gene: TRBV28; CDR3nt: TGTGCCAGCAGGTCCGGGACAGTTAACACCGGGGAGCTGTTTTTT; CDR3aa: CASRSGTVNTGELFF
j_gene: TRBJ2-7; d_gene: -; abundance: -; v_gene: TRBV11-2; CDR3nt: TGTGCCAGCAGCCCGGACGGGATCTACGAGCAGTACTTC; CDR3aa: CASSPDGIYEQYF
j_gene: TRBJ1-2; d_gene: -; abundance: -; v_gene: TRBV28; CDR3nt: TGTGCCAGCAGTTTGGGGATTTCGACTGTCTATGGCTACACCTTC; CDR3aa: CASSLGISTVYGYTF
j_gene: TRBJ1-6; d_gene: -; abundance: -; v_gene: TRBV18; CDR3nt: TGTGCCAGCTCAAATAACAGGACCAATTCACCCCTCCACTTT; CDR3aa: CASSNNRTNSPLHF
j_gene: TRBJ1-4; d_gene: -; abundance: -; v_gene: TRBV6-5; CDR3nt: TGTGCCAACGTGGTGGGGGGTAGATTTGAAAAACTGTTTTTT; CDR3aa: CANVVGGRFEKLFF
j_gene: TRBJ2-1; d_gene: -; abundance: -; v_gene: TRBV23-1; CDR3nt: TGCGCCAGCAGCCAACGGGTCACCCACAATGAGCAGTTCTTC; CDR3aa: CASSQRVTHNEQFF
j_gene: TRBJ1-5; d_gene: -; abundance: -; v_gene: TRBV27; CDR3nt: TGTGCCAGCAGTTTGAAACAGAGCAATCAGCCCCAGCATTTT; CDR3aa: CASSLKQSNQPQHF
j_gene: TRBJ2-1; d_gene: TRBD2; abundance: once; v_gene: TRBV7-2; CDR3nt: TGTGCCAGCAGCTTGGGGGGGATGGGCTACAATGAGCAGTTCTTC; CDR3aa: CASSLGGMGYNEQFF
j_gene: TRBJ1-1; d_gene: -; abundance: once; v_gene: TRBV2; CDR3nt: TGTGCCAGCAGTGAGCAGGGGAACACTGAAGCTTTCTTT; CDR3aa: CASSEQGNTEAFF
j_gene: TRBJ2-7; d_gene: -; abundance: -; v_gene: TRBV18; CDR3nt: TGTGCCAGCTCACCCCAGGGGAGTCGAGGTAACGAGCAGTACTTC; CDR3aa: CASSPQGSRGNEQYF
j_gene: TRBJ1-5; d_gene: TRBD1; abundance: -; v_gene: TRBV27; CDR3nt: TGTGCCAGCAGGGGGACAGGGATTAATCAGCCCCAGCATTTT; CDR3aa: CASRGTGINQPQHF
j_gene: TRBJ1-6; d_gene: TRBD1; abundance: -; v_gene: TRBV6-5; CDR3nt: TGTGCCAGCAGTTCGGGACAGGGTAATTCACCCCTCCACTTT; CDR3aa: CASSSGQGNSPLHF
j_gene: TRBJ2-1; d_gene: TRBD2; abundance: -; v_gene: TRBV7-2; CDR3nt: TGTGCCAGCAGTCCTAGCGGGGGGGCTGGTAATGAGCAGTTCTTC; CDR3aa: CASSPSGGAGNEQFF
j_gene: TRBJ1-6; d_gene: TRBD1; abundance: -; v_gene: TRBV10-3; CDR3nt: TGTGCCATCAGTGAGGAGGCAGGGGGCGTTTCACCCCTCCACTTT; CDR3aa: CAISEEAGGVSPLHF
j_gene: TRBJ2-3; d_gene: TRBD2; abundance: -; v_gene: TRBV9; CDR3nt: TGTGCCAGCAGCGGCAGCGGGGGCCACACAGATACGCAGTATTTT; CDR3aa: CASSGSGGHTDTQYF
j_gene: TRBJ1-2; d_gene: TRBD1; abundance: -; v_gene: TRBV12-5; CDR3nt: TGTGCTAGTGGTTTCACCGACAGGGGTGGCTACACCTTC; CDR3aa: CASGFTDRGGYTF
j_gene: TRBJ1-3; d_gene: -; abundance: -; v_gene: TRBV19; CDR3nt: TGTGCCAGTAGTTTCGGGGGTGGAAACACCATATATTTT; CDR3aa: CASSFGGGNTIYF
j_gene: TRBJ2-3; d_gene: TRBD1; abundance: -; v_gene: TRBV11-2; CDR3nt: TGTGCCAGCAGCTTAACGGGACAGTACACAGATACGCAGTATTTT; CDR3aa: CASSLTGQYTDTQYF
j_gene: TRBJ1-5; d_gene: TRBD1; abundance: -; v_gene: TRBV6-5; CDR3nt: TGTGCCAGCAGCCCGACAGGGGCGAACCAGCCCCAGCATTTT; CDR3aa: CASSPTGANQPQHF
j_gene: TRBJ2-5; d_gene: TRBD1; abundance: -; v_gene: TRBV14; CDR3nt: TGTGCCAGCAGCCAAGAGGGACAGAAAAGAGAGACCCAGTACTTC; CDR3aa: CASSQEGQKRETQYF
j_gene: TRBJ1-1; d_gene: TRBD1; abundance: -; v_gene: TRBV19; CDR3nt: TGTGCCAGTAGCCCTCGACAGGGAGGCACTGAAGCTTTCTTT; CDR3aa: CASSPRQGGTEAFF
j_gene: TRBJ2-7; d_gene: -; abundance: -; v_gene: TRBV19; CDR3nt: TGTGCCAGTACTATTTCAGCCGGGAACTCCTACGAGCAGTACTTC; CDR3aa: CASTISAGNSYEQYF
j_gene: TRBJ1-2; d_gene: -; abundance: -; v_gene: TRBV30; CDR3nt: TGTGCCTGGAGTTCGGCGGAACTAGCGAACTATGGCTACACCTTC; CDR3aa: CAWSSAELANYGYTF
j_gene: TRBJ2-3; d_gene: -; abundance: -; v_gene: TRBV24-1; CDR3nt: TGTGCCACCAGTGATTACCGAAGGGGGGATACGCAGTATTTT; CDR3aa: CATSDYRRGDTQYF
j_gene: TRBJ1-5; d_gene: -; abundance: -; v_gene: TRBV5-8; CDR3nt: TGTGCCAGCACACCCGGTGTGGGGGCCCCACCACCGCGATCCAATCAGCCCCAGCATTTT; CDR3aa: CASTPGVGAPPPRSNQPQHF
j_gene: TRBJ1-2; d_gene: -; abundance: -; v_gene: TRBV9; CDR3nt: TGTGCCAGCAGCGTTATTGATGGCTACACCTTC; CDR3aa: CASSVIDGYTF
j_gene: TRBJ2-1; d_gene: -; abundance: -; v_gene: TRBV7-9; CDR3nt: TGTGCCAGCAGCTTAGCGGATAACAATGAGCAGTTCTTC; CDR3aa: CASSLADNNEQFF
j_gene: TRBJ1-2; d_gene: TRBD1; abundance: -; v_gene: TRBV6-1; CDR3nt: TGTGCCAGCAGTGGGGCCCCCGGGACAGAAAACTATGGCTACACCTTC; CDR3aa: CASSGAPGTENYGYTF
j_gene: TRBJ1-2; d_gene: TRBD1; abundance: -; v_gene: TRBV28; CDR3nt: TGTGCCACCACAGGGGTAGGAGGCTACACCTTC; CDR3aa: CATTGVGGYTF